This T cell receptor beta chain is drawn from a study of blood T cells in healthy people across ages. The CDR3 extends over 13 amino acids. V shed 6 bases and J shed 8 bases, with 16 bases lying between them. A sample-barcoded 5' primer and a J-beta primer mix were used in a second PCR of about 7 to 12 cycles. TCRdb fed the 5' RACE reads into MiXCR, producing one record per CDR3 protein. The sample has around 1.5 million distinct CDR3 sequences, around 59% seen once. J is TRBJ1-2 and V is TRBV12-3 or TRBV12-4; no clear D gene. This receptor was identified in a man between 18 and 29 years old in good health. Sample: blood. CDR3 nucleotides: TGTGCCAGCAGCACAAACTCGTTCTACGGCTACACCTTC. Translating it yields CASSTNSFYGYTF.